The 22 T cell receptor beta chains listed next were all sequenced from one sample in a study of shared clonotypes between healthy human individuals. Assay used: immunoSEQ multiplex PCR; TCRdb lists only in-frame clones, some missing. Among roughly 2.2 million clones listed, 85% to 95% were seen once. Sequencing was performed on naive CD4+ T cells from PBMCs. The sample's subset: CD45RA+ positively selected. These receptors were obtained from a young man in good health. Some clones in this sample may be carry-over from other donors' samples.

Written as DNA, the CDR3 is TGTGCCAGCAGCCTACAACCAGAAGACAGTTCCTTCACCTACGAGCAGTACTTC. It encodes CASSLQPEDSSFTYEQYF. The V call is TRBV14, the J call TRBJ2-7; tentatively, D is TRBD1 (5 bases). In germline, CDR1 is SGHDN, CDR2 FVKESK. CDR3 length equals 18 residues. V was trimmed by 4 bases and J by 2 bases, leaving 24 bases between them.

This clone was seen more than once but under ten times. At one end the junction does not follow the germline gene, possibly because of a read error. This chain joins TRBV29-1 and TRBJ1-2; D perhaps matches TRBD1 (5 bases). Germline assignment: CDR1 SQVTM and CDR2 ANQGSEA. CDR3 length: 13 amino acids. The DNA for the CDR3 is TGCAGCGCTGAATGGGGGGTTGGCTATGGCTACACCTTC. Translation: CSAEWGVGYGYTF.

This clone was seen only once. The chain links TRBV27 to TRBJ1-1, with 10 bases that match TRBD1. This CDR3 is 17 amino acids long. Germline CDR1 is MNHEY and CDR2 is SMNVEV (reference sequence). J gave up 0 bases and V 7 bases, and 11 bases lay outside the gene matches. This CDR3 reads CASMGRDRGIMNTEAFF. The CDR3 DNA reads as TGTGCCAGCATGGGAAGGGACAGGGGAATCATGAACACTGAAGCTTTCTTT.

The rearrangement uses TRBV5-5 and TRBJ2-5, with D uncertain. The germline gives CDR1 SGHKS, CDR2 YYEKEE (reference sequence). Trimming pared 4 bases from V and 1 base from J, leaving 17 bases between. This CDR3 has 16 amino acids. CDR3 in DNA: TGTGCCAGCAGCCTCCGCCCGCCCCCCTCCCAAGAGACCCAGTACTTC. Its translation is CASSLRPPPSQETQYF.

Worth noting for this clone: The same CDR3 is also encoded by other DNA sequences in this sample. This rearrangement joins TRBV9 to TRBJ2-2; 7 nucleotides align to TRBD2. The length of the CDR3 is 16 residues. Germline V gene sequence: CDR1 SGDLS, CDR2 YYNGEE. V lost 0 bases, J lost 2 bases, and 4 bases stayed unmatched. The CDR3 DNA sequence: TGTGCCAGCAGCGTAGTTTCTAGCGGTAACACCGGGGAGCTGTTTTTT. It codes for CASSVVSSGNTGELFF.

This clone turned up a few times. The V gene is TRBV29-1, the J gene TRBJ1-1, with 8 bases lining up with TRBD1. J gave up 3 bases and V 7 bases, and 7 bases lay outside the gene matches. The CDR3 runs 13 residues. Germline V lookup: CDR1 SQVTM, CDR2 ANQGSEA. The DNA of the CDR3 is TGCAGCGGTGTGGGACAGGAAGACACTGAAGCTTTCTTT. This translates into CSGVGQEDTEAFF.

V and J are TRBV4-2 and TRBJ2-7, with 7 bases identical to TRBD2. Germline V gene sequence: CDR1 LGHNA, CDR2 YNFKEQ. CDR3 length equals 15 residues. V was clipped by 3 bases and J by 3 bases; unmatched bases: 8. CDR3 DNA: TGTGCCAGCAGCCAGGTGGGCGGGGAGGGCTACGAGCAGTACTTC. Translating gives CASSQVGGEGYEQYF.

The chain has TRBV2 and TRBJ2-1; TRBD2 matches at 12 bases. With V trimmed by 7 bases and J by 5 bases, 12 bases remained unmatched. The CDR3 totals 17 residues. CDR1 and CDR2 from the germline V gene are SNHLY and FYNNEI. In nucleotides, the CDR3 is TGTGCCAGCAACCTTGTCCCGGGACTAGCGGGTAACAATGAGCAGTTCTTC. This translates into CASNLVPGLAGNNEQFF.

J is TRBJ2-1 and V is TRBV29-1, with D perhaps TRBD2 (7 bases). V dropped 5 bases and J dropped 2 bases, with 19 bases sitting between them. CDR1 is SQVTM and CDR2 is ANQGSEA in the germline V gene. There are 16 residues in the CDR3. CDR3 region: CSVISPRGGTYNEQFF. Written as DNA, the CDR3 is TGCAGCGTTATATCTCCAAGGGGGGGCACCTACAATGAGCAGTTCTTC.

About this clone: Within the sample, other DNA sequences also encode this same CDR3. The V call is TRBV7-3, the J call TRBJ2-1; tentative D call: TRBD2 (5 bases). Trimming left V 2 bases short and J 2 bases short, with 10 bases between. This CDR3 has 15 amino acids. Germline V gene data show CDR1 as SGHTA and CDR2 as FQGTGA. The CDR3 protein is CASSLDRGTYNEQFF. CDR3 sequence (DNA): TGTGCCAGCAGCTTAGACCGGGGAACCTACAATGAGCAGTTCTTC.

The V and J genes are TRBV28 and TRBJ2-1; D remains ambiguous. Germline CDR1 MDHEN, CDR2 SYDVKM. V lost 2 bases and J 8 bases, leaving 13 bases between the germline ends. The CDR3 has 14 residues. CDR3 nucleotide sequence: TGTGCCAGCAGTTTAGTGGGTAGTAGGCATGAGCAGTTCTTC. Its protein is CASSLVGSRHEQFF.

This clone was picked up one time. The chain combines TRBV6-6 with TRBJ1-5; D ambiguous. Per germline, CDR1 MNHNY and CDR2 SVGAGI (reference sequence). The CDR3 extends over 11 amino acids. The V gene lost 6 bases and the J gene lost 4 bases, with 4 bases spanning the gap. The CDR3 nucleotides read TGTGCCAGCAGACAAAATCAGCCCCAGCATTTT. Residues: CASRQNQPQHF.

The chain recombines TRBV28 with TRBJ2-7, with 11 bases matching TRBD1. Trimming removed 6 bases from V and 7 bases from J; junction bases left unmatched: 14. This CDR3 contains 16 residues. The germline V gene encodes CDR1 MDHEN and CDR2 SYDVKM. Here the CDR3 DNA reads TGTGCCAGCAGCTCCACCACTTCCGGGACAGGGGGGGAGCAGTACTTC. Translation gives CASSSTTSGTGGEQYF. Using reference TRBV28 and TRBJ2-7 for the parts outside the CDR3, the full variable domain is DVKVTQSSRYLVKRTGEKVFLECVQDMDHENMFWYRQDPGLGLRLIYFSYDVKMKEKGDIPEGYSVSREKKERFSLILESASTNQTSMYLCASSSTTSGTGGEQYFGPGTRLTVT.

The chain carries TRBV4-2 and TRBJ2-1; 7 positions agree with TRBD2. Looked up from germline, CDR1 is LGHNA and CDR2 is YNFKEQ. J lost 5 bases, V lost 2 bases, and 3 bases had no gene match. CDR3 length: 14 amino acids. CDR3 in amino acids: CASSQRGLNNEQFF. The CDR3 DNA reads as TGTGCCAGCAGCCAAAGGGGACTAAACAATGAGCAGTTCTTC.

The chain is built from TRBV19 and TRBJ2-7; TRBD1 aligns across 9 bases. The CDR3 totals 16 residues. The V gene's germline CDR1 is LNHDA and CDR2 SQIVND (reference sequence). V was pared by 5 bases and J by 6 bases, with 14 bases of the junction left unmatched. The CDR3 region is CASSSHGTGTTGEQYF. The CDR3 nucleotides are TGTGCCAGTAGTTCTCATGGGACAGGGACTACTGGCGAGCAGTACTTC.

The chain links TRBV29-1 to TRBJ2-3; the match to TRBD1 covers 10 bases. The CDR3 is made up of 17 amino acids. V was pared by 4 bases and J by 2 bases, with 12 bases of the junction left unmatched. Germline lookup yields CDR1 SQVTM and CDR2 ANQGSEA. CDR3 nucleotide sequence: TGCAGCGTTGGGGGACAGGGGACTTCCCTCCTCACAGATACGCAGTATTTT. Translation gives CSVGGQGTSLLTDTQYF.

The genes are TRBV7-9 and TRBJ2-1; D perhaps matches TRBD2 (5 bases). Germline CDR1 reads SEHNR; CDR2 reads FQNEAQ (reference sequence). The CDR3 has 14 residues. Trimming stripped 4 bases from V and 7 bases from J, with 14 bases between. CDR3 sequence: CASSYSGKRNEQFF. The CDR3 DNA reads TGTGCCAGCAGCTATTCCGGGAAAAGGAATGAGCAGTTCTTC.

The chain has TRBV19 and TRBJ2-2; D might be TRBD2 (5 bases). The CDR3 is made up of 16 amino acids. Germline V gene sequence: CDR1 LNHDA, CDR2 SQIVND (reference sequence). The ends were cut back, 1 base at V and 5 bases at J, with 14 bases in the middle. As DNA, the CDR3 is TGTGCCAGTAGTATAGCGGTTCTGTCGGGGACCGGGGAGCTGTTTTTT. As protein: CASSIAVLSGTGELFF.

The chain uses TRBV9 and TRBJ2-2; possibly TRBD1 for D (5 bases). The CDR3 is 15 residues long. Between the trimmed V and J ends, which lost 1 base and 4 bases, there was a span of 11 bases. CDR1 is SGDLS and CDR2 is YYNGEE in the germline V gene. The CDR3 reads CASSVHLRGTGELFF. CDR3 nucleotide sequence: TGTGCCAGCAGCGTACATCTTAGGGGCACCGGGGAGCTGTTTTTT.

This clone has just a few counts. The chain uses TRBV9 and TRBJ1-4, with 8 nucleotides matching TRBD1. The germline gives CDR1 SGDLS, CDR2 YYNGEE. The CDR3 consists of 15 residues. V lost 4 bases, J lost 4 bases, and 6 bases stayed unmatched. The CDR3 sequence is CASSPRTGSNEKLFF. The DNA for the CDR3 is TGTGCCAGCAGCCCACGGACAGGGAGTAATGAAAAACTGTTTTTT.

On this clone: The junction shows a germline mismatch at one end, possibly a read error. The chain couples TRBV7-2 to TRBJ1-5, with D perhaps matching TRBD1 (5 bases). The germline V gene encodes CDR1 SGHTA and CDR2 FQGNSA. The CDR3 covers 12 residues. In DNA form, the CDR3 reads TGTGCCAGCAGCCCAGGGACGGCTTGGCTGGATTTT. This sequence encodes CASSPGTAWLDF. The full variable domain, in which reference TRBV7-2 and TRBJ1-5 provide the parts outside the CDR3, is GAGVSQSPSNKVTEKGKDVELRCDPISGHTALYWYRQSLGQGLEFLIYFQGNSAPDKSGLPSDRFSAERTGGSVSTLTIQRTQQEDSAVYLCASSPGTAWLDFGDGTRLSIL.

The chain links TRBV5-1 to TRBJ2-1; D perhaps matches TRBD1 (6 bases). This CDR3 is built from 16 residues. The ends were cut back, 4 bases at V and 7 bases at J, with 21 bases in the middle. In germline, CDR1 is SGHRS, CDR2 YFSETQ. The CDR3 loop is CASSPLGWGQGNEQFF. Here the CDR3 DNA reads TGCGCCAGCAGCCCTCTAGGTTGGGGGCAAGGAAATGAGCAGTTCTTC.